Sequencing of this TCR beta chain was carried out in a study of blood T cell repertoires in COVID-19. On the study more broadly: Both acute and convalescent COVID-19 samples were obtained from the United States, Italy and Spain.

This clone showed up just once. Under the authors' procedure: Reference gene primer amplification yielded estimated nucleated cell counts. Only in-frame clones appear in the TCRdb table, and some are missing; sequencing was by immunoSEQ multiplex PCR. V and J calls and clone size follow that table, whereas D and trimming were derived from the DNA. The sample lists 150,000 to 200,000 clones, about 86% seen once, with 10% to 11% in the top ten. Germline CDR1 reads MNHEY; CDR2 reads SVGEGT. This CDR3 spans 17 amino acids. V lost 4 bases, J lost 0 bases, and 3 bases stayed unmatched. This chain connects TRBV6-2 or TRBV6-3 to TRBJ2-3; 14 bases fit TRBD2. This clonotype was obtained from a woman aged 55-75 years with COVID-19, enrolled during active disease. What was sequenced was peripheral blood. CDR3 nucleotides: TGTGCCAGCAGTTCGGGACTAGCGGGAGTTAGCACAGATACGCAGTATTTT. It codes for CASSSGLAGVSTDTQYF.